This T cell receptor (beta chain) was obtained from a study of shared clonotypes between healthy human individuals. Sequenced by immunoSEQ multiplex PCR; TCRdb stores in-frame clones only, minus some. The table shows roughly 1.4 million clones, with 98% occurring only once. The sample holds one count of this clone. Germline-derived CDR1 and CDR2 are DFQATT and SNEGSKA (reference sequence). Trimming removed 6 bases at V and 4 bases at J, with 9 bases between. The CDR3 has 11 amino acids. The sequence was obtained from a man aged 30-40 years in good health. The chain employs TRBV20-1 and TRBJ1-2; D ambiguous. The specimen was naive CD4+ T cells sorted from blood. Regarding subset: CD45RA+ positively selected. Here the CDR3 DNA reads TGCAGTGCCGGGGAGCCCTATGGCTACACCTTC. It specifies CSAGEPYGYTF.